This T cell receptor (beta chain) was sequenced for a study of T-cell reconstitution after alpha-beta-depleted transplantation in children. Study-wide points: Several hundred expanded graft clones reportedly gave rise to the alpha-beta T cells present about two months after transplant. T cells produced anew were the main source of T-cell counts and diversity one year after transplant.

Germline values: CDR1 DFQATT, CDR2 SNEGSKA (reference sequence). There are 13 residues in the CDR3. Trimming took 5 bases from V and 0 from J, leaving 10 bases between them. During its preparation, the TCRbeta library received unique molecular identifiers. TCRdb re-called the PCR reads with MiXCR, one entry per CDR3 protein. The data hold more than 400,000 distinct CDR3 sequences, with over 9.5% observed a single time. In this sample, this clonotype turned up a few times. Its antigen remains unknown. V usage is TRBV20-1 and J usage is TRBJ2-5; no clear D gene. This clonotype was obtained from a female patient between 2 and 15 years old who had a stem cell transplant for aplastic anemia, so the T cells may come from the graft donor. Sequences were derived from PBMCs, mostly from graft donor cells, sampled 180 days after TCRalphabeta/CD19-depleted stem cell transplant. The CDR3 sequence is CSAQPGHQETQYF. The DNA of the CDR3 is TGCAGTGCTCAACCCGGGCACCAAGAGACCCAGTACTTC.